Listed here is a single T cell receptor (beta chain). Its antigen is undetermined. Here immunoSEQ multiplex PCR was the method, and the copy in TCRdb shows in-frame clones only, minus some. The sample contains 100,000 to 150,000 clones, more than 85% of which appear only once. This sample was taken from a study of T cell responses to AZD1222 COVID-19 vaccine. Study-wide results and limits: Among spike-specific TCRs, nearly half reportedly target unmutated variant regions. Repertoires were sampled only after the peak T cell response.

The CDR3 is made up of 12 amino acids. In germline, CDR1 is SGDLS, CDR2 YYNGEE. V dropped 9 bases and J dropped 0 bases, with 7 bases sitting between them. The sequencing used peripheral blood, collected on day 0 of AZD1222 vaccination. This clonotype was sampled from an adult in good health. The chain uses TRBV9 and TRBJ1-5; no clear D gene. The CDR3 spells CATGDSNQPQHF. In DNA, the CDR3 is TGTGCCACCGGAGATAGCAATCAGCCCCAGCATTTT.